The clone carrying this T cell receptor (beta chain) was seen more than once but under ten times. Deletions cut 4 bases from V and 8 bases from J, with 16 bases between. In germline, CDR1 is SGHNT, CDR2 YYREEE (reference sequence). The CDR3 totals 15 residues. RNA transcripts provided the source from which TCR beta CDR3 regions were amplified. The TCR CDR3 was amplified in a first-round RT-PCR using the HTBI primer set. MiXCR was run by TCRdb on the multiplex PCR reads, yielding one entry per CDR3 protein. The data contain 300,000 to 450,000 distinct CDR3 sequences, roughly a sixth of them seen just once; the ten biggest clones take up around a third. The data derive from a study of T cells in Graves' hyperthyroidism and ophthalmopathy.

The chain carries TRBV5-4 and TRBJ1-6; D not certain. The specimen was blood. This TCR was sampled from a woman younger than 45 with Graves' hyperthyroidism that later progressed to Graves' ophthalmopathy. In nucleotides, the CDR3 is TGTGCCAGCAGCCCCTCGCTCAACTCAGATTCACCCCTCCACTTT. As protein: CASSPSLNSDSPLHF.